These T cell receptor beta chains were read from a single sample in a study of blood T cell repertoires in COVID-19. Some clones are missing from TCRdb's copy, which holds only in-frame ones; the method was immunoSEQ multiplex PCR. The repertoire includes around 100,000 clones, 80% to 90% of them detected once, and 3% to 4% sits in the top ten. The sequenced material came from peripheral blood. Source of these receptors: a man aged 35 to 55 with acute or convalescent COVID-19. Each CDR3 is given with its conserved first and last residue. The order of the fields is D gene, clone size, J gene, V gene, CDR3 protein, CDR3 DNA. The D gene is left open where the match is weak. Expanded clones get a size class; other rows say once, few or many, or leave the size out.

>TRBD1|.|TRBJ1-2|TRBV3-1/TRBV3-2
CASSQTGEKTGGSYGYTF
TGTGCCAGCAGCCAAACAGGGGAGAAGACAGGGGGCAGCTATGGCTACACCTTC
>.|.|TRBJ1-2|TRBV19
CASSIYGDYGYTF
TGTGCCAGTAGTATCTATGGAGACTATGGCTACACCTTC
>.|.|TRBJ2-6|TRBV6-6
CASIGGSGANVLTF
TGTGCCAGCATCGGCGGCTCTGGGGCCAACGTCCTGACTTTC
>TRBD1|few|TRBJ2-7|TRBV5-6
CASSLAGTGTTGF
TGTGCCAGCAGCTTGGCCGGGACAGGGACAACCGGTTTC
>.|few|TRBJ1-1|TRBV6-6
CASSLLMGDMNTEAFF
TGTGCCAGCAGTCTCCTCATGGGGGACATGAACACTGAAGCTTTCTTT
>TRBD1|.|TRBJ2-7|TRBV9
CASSKGQGSYEQYF
TGTGCCAGCAGCAAGGGACAGGGCTCCTACGAGCAGTACTTC
>TRBD1|.|TRBJ1-3|TRBV7-9
CASSAWDSGDTIYF
TGTGCCAGCAGCGCCTGGGACAGTGGTGACACCATATATTTT
>.|.|TRBJ2-7|TRBV3-1/TRBV3-2
CASSREDYLVEQYF
TGTGCCAGCAGCCGGGAGGACTACCTAGTCGAGCAGTACTTC
>.|.|TRBJ2-5|TRBV6-5
CASSGTLRGTQYF
TGTGCCAGCAGCGGGACTCTAAGGGGGACCCAGTACTTC
>.|.|TRBJ2-4|TRBV20-1
CSATTGSIQYF
TGCAGTGCTACCACAGGGTCAATCCAGTACTTC
>TRBD1|.|TRBJ1-1|TRBV24-1
CATSDPTTGSTEAFF
TGTGCCACCAGTGATCCCACGACAGGGAGCACTGAAGCTTTCTTT
>.|.|TRBJ1-3|TRBV9
CASSVDRYSGNTIYF
TGTGCCAGCAGCGTTGACAGGTACTCTGGAAACACCATATATTTT
>.|.|TRBJ1-2|TRBV27
CASSLANSLGYTF
TGTGCCAGCAGTTTAGCGAACTCACTAGGCTACACCTTC
>TRBD1|.|TRBJ1-2|TRBV4-1
CASSQGTGYGYTF
TGCGCCAGCAGCCAAGGGACAGGGTACGGCTACACCTTC
>TRBD1|.|TRBJ1-3|TRBV7-2
CASSEEPTGSGNTIYF
TGTGCCAGCAGCGAAGAGCCGACAGGGTCCGGAAACACCATATATTTT
>TRBD1|.|TRBJ2-7|TRBV2
CASSARTGSAYEQYF
TGTGCCAGCAGTGCCCGGACAGGGAGCGCCTACGAGCAGTACTTC
>.|.|TRBJ2-7|TRBV6-7
CASSYSESSYEQYF
TGTGCCAGCAGTTACTCGGAGAGCTCCTACGAGCAGTACTTC
>TRBD1|.|TRBJ2-3|TRBV10-1
CASSTEQGPLTDTQYF
TGCGCCAGCAGTACCGAACAGGGGCCCCTCACAGATACGCAGTATTTT
>TRBD1|few|TRBJ1-1|TRBV14
CASSLIRGEAFF
TGTGCCAGCAGCCTTATCAGGGGGGAGGCTTTCTTT
>.|.|TRBJ1-5|TRBV7-2
CASSFQTGNNQPQHF
TGTGCCAGCAGCTTCCAAACAGGGAACAATCAGCCCCAGCATTTT
>TRBD1|.|TRBJ1-5|TRBV6-5
CASRPGQGQPQHF
TGTGCCAGCAGACCGGGACAGGGGCAGCCCCAGCATTTT
>.|.|TRBJ1-2|TRBV9
CASSAFGVNYGYTF
TGTGCCAGCAGCGCCTTCGGAGTGAACTATGGCTACACCTTC
>TRBD2|.|TRBJ2-4|TRBV3-1/TRBV3-2
CASSQGFGGGAKNIQYF
TGTGCCAGCAGCCAAGGATTTGGCGGGGGAGCCAAAAACATTCAGTACTTC
>.|.|TRBJ2-5|TRBV14
CASSQVVTQYF
TGTGCCAGCAGCCAAGTAGTGACCCAGTACTTC
>.|few|TRBJ1-1|TRBV2
CASSGDLGEAFF
TGTGCCAGCAGCGGAGATCTGGGTGAAGCTTTCTTT
>TRBD1|once|TRBJ2-6|TRBV12-5
CASGSTGTGGVGANVLTF
TGTGCTAGTGGTTCTACCGGGACAGGGGGCGTAGGGGCCAACGTCCTGACTTTC
>TRBD2|.|TRBJ2-7|TRBV27
CASSGGSYEQYF
TGTGCCAGTAGCGGGGGGAGCTACGAGCAGTACTTC
>.|few|TRBJ2-2|TRBV7-9
CASSRKTGTNTGELFF
TGTGCCAGCAGCCGAAAGACAGGGACTAACACCGGGGAGCTGTTTTTT
>TRBD2|.|TRBJ2-2|TRBV4-1
CARSPRGGGAGNTGELFF
TGCGCCCGCAGCCCGCGCGGCGGGGGGGCCGGGAACACCGGGGAGCTGTTTTTT
>.|once|TRBJ2-5|TRBV6-5
CASSYVGGQETQYF
TGTGCCAGCAGTTACGTAGGGGGCCAAGAGACCCAGTACTTC
>TRBD1|.|TRBJ2-1|TRBV6-6
CASSRGQGNYNEQFF
TGTGCCAGCAGCCGCGGACAGGGGAACTACAATGAGCAGTTCTTC
>TRBD1|.|TRBJ1-2|TRBV5-3
CARSLETGAPNGYTF
TGTGCCAGAAGCTTGGAGACAGGGGCTCCAAATGGCTACACCTTC
>.|.|TRBJ2-3|TRBV5-1
CASSSRRTSTDTQYF
TGCGCCAGCAGCTCCAGACGGACTAGCACAGATACGCAGTATTTT
>TRBD1|.|TRBJ1-6|TRBV6-5
CASSPGTGGDSPLHF
TGTGCCAGCAGTCCCGGGACAGGGGGGGATTCACCCCTCCACTTT
>TRBD1|few|TRBJ2-2|TRBV12-3/TRBV12-4
CASSPGGSGELFF
TGTGCCAGCAGTCCAGGGGGCTCCGGGGAGCTGTTTTTT
>.|.|TRBJ1-4|TRBV15
CATSATGGLDEKLFF
TGTGCCACCAGCGCAACTGGAGGGCTTGATGAAAAACTGTTTTTT
>TRBD1|.|TRBJ1-1|TRBV9
CASSGTGAQTEAFF
TGTGCCAGCAGCGGGACAGGGGCCCAAACTGAAGCTTTCTTT
>.|.|TRBJ2-3|TRBV5-4
CASSLQGTPDTQYF
TGTGCCAGCAGCTTGCAGGGTACCCCAGATACGCAGTATTTT
>TRBD1|.|TRBJ2-2|TRBV15
CATSRSGTGLHGELFF
TGTGCCACCAGCAGATCCGGGACAGGTCTGCACGGGGAGCTGTTTTTT
>.|.|TRBJ2-1|TRBV5-4
CASSLLGGYNEQFF
TGTGCCAGCAGCTTACTAGGGGGTTACAATGAGCAGTTCTTC
>TRBD1|.|TRBJ2-7|TRBV7-2
CASSLGRTGNSEQYF
TGTGCCAGCAGCTTAGGAAGGACAGGGAATTCCGAGCAGTACTTC
>.|.|TRBJ2-1|TRBV24-1
CATSDFPTGYNEQFF
TGTGCCACCAGTGATTTCCCCACAGGGTACAATGAGCAGTTCTTC
>.|.|TRBJ2-1|TRBV7-9
CASSPSNRGQFF
TGTGCCAGCAGCCCTTCAAACCGGGGACAGTTCTTC
>TRBD2|few|TRBJ2-3|TRBV9
CASSAASGSTDTQYF
TGTGCCAGCAGCGCGGCTAGCGGGAGCACAGATACGCAGTATTTT
>TRBD1|.|TRBJ2-3|TRBV2
CASNGRGGSDTQYF
TGTGCCAGCAATGGGAGAGGGGGCAGCGATACGCAGTATTTT
>.|.|TRBJ2-2|TRBV18
CASSPSGRSNTGELFF
TGTGCCAGCTCACCAAGCGGCAGGTCGAACACCGGGGAGCTGTTTTTT
>.|.|TRBJ2-5|TRBV5-1
CASSFSSQETQYF
TGCGCCAGCAGCTTTTCTAGCCAAGAGACCCAGTACTTC
>TRBD1|.|TRBJ1-6|TRBV6-4
CASSDRRTDRVDSPLHF
TGTGCCAGCAGTGACCGACGGACGGACAGGGTAGACTCACCCCTCCACTTT
>TRBD1|.|TRBJ2-7|TRBV7-2
CASSSTRDRGGEQYF
TGTGCCAGCAGCTCCACCCGGGACAGGGGAGGCGAGCAGTACTTC
>.|.|TRBJ1-1|TRBV6-1
CASSDTRNTEAFF
TGTGCCAGCAGTGATACACGGAACACTGAAGCTTTCTTT
>.|.|TRBJ2-2|TRBV7-8
CASSPRTRILMRANTGELFF
TGTGCCAGCAGCCCCCGGACACGAATCCTAATGCGCGCGAACACCGGGGAGCTGTTTTTT
>TRBD1|many|TRBJ1-2|TRBV19
CASSTPRTGTSRGYTF
TGTGCCAGTAGCACCCCAAGGACAGGGACCTCCCGGGGCTACACCTTC
>TRBD2|.|TRBJ2-1|TRBV7-9
CASSLRLAGDSYNEQFF
TGTGCCAGCAGCTTACGTCTAGCGGGGGACTCCTACAATGAGCAGTTCTTC
>TRBD1|once|TRBJ2-3|TRBV27
CASSFSGQVPDTQYF
TGTGCCAGCAGTTTCTCCGGACAGGTCCCAGATACGCAGTATTTT
>TRBD1|.|TRBJ2-3|TRBV7-9
CASSSQTGTGGYF
TGTGCCAGCAGCTCACAAACCGGGACAGGGGGATATTTT
>TRBD2|.|TRBJ2-7|TRBV11-2
CASSLGGGVGYEQYF
TGTGCCAGCAGCTTAGGCGGGGGTGTGGGCTACGAGCAGTACTTC
>.|few|TRBJ1-6|TRBV6-5
CASSYGRSGGTSPLHF
TGTGCCAGCAGTTACGGCAGATCGGGAGGGACTTCACCCCTCCACTTT